This entry is about one T cell receptor beta chain. What it binds is unknown. V was clipped by 8 bases and J by 7 bases; unmatched bases: 12. The CDR3 consists of 15 residues. Germline V gives CDR1 MNHNS, CDR2 SASEGT. Primers used in a second PCR of about 7 to 11 cycles were a sample-barcoded 5' primer and a J-beta primer mix. From the 5' RACE reads, TCRdb called clonotypes with MiXCR, one entry per CDR3 protein. Among roughly 730,000 distinct CDR3 sequences listed, roughly 56% were seen once. This record belongs to a study of blood T cells in healthy people across ages. Study-level points and caveats: A roughly linear fall in TCR beta diversity per million T cells was seen with increasing age. Samples with more naive T cells showed higher observed beta diversity.

The chain combines TRBV6-1 with TRBJ2-1; 9 bases map to TRBD1. The receptor was derived from a man aged 35 to 55 in good health. Sequenced input: blood. Here the CDR3 reads CASYAGTGFGNEQFF. CDR3 DNA: TGTGCCAGCTACGCCGGGACAGGGTTCGGGAATGAGCAGTTCTTC.